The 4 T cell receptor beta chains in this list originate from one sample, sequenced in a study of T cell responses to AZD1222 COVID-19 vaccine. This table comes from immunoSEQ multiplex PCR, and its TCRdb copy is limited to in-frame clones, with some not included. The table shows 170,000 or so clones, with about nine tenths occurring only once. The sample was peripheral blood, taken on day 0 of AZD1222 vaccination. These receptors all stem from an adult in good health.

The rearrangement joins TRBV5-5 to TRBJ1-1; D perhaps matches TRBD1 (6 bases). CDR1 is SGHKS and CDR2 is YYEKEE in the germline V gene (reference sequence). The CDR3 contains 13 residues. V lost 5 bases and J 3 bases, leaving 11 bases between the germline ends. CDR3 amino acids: CASRLGGDTEAFF. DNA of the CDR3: TGTGCCAGCAGATTAGGGGGGGACACTGAAGCTTTCTTT.

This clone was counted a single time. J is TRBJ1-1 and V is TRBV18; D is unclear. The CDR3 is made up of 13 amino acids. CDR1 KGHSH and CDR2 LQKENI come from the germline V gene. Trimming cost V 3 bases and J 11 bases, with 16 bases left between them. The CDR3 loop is CASSPLPPPVAFF. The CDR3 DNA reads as TGTGCCAGCTCACCTCTGCCACCCCCAGTTGCTTTCTTT.

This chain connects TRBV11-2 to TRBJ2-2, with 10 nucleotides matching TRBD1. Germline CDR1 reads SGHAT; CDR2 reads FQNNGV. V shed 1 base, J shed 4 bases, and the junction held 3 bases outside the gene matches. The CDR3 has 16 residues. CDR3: CASSLGQGAGTGELFF. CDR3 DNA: TGTGCCAGCAGCTTAGGACAGGGGGCGGGCACCGGGGAGCTGTTTTTT.

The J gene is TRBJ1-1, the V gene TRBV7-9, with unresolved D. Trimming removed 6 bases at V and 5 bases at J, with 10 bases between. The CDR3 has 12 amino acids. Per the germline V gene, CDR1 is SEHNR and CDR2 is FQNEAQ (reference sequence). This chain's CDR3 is CASRIGETEAFF. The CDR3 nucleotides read TGTGCCAGCAGAATTGGCGAAACTGAAGCTTTCTTT.